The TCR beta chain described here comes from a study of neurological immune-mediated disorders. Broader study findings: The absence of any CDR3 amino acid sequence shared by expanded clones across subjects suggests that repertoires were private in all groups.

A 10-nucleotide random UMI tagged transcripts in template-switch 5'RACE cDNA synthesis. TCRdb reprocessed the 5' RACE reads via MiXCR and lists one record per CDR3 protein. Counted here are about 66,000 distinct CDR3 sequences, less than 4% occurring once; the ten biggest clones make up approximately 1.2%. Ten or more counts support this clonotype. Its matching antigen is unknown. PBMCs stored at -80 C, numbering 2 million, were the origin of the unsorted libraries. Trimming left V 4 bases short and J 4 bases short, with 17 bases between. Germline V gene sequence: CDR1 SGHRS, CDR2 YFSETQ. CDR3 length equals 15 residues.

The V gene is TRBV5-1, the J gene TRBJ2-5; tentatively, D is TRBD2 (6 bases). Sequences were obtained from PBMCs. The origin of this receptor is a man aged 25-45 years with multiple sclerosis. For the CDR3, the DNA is TGCGCCAGCAGCCGGGGGACGGCTGTAGGAGAGACCCAGTACTTC. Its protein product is CASSRGTAVGETQYF.